The 26 T cell receptor beta chains below all came from one sample that was sequenced in a study of shared clonotypes between healthy human individuals. Sequencing was performed with immunoSEQ multiplex PCR; in TCRdb, only in-frame clones are kept and a portion is missing. The repertoire has over 950,000 clones, 77% of them found once; the top ten carry roughly 0.83%. The specimen was memory CD4+ T cells from PBMCs. Subset given: CD45RA-negative fraction. The receptor set was obtained from a man aged 18 to 29 in good health. Some clones in this sample may be carry-over from other donors' samples.

V gene TRBV27 combines with J gene TRBJ2-3, with D possibly matching TRBD1 (5 bases). Germline V gene sequence: CDR1 MNHEY, CDR2 SMNVEV (reference sequence). V lost 6 bases to trimming and J lost 4 bases, with 17 bases between them. The CDR3 is 15 residues long. DNA for the CDR3: TGTGCCAGCAGCGCTGGGGTGCAGGGATCAGATACGCAGTATTTT. This codes for CASSAGVQGSDTQYF.

The V call is TRBV19, the J call TRBJ2-1; D not certain. This CDR3 has 11 residues. With 5 bases removed from V and 10 bases from J, the gap between germline ends came to 9 bases. Germline CDR1 reads LNHDA; CDR2 reads SQIVND (reference sequence). The CDR3 DNA reads as TGTGCCAGTAGTGCCCGTCAGGAGCAGTTCTTC. It translates to CASSARQEQFF.

The rearrangement joins TRBV28 to TRBJ2-1, with 8 bases fitting TRBD1. Trimming cost V 7 bases and J 0 bases; bases outside gene matches: 14. The germline V gene has CDR1 MDHEN and CDR2 SYDVKM. This CDR3 is 18 amino acids long. The CDR3 region has the DNA TGTGCCAGCATCCCGGGACAGGCCGTAATTAGCTCCTACAATGAGCAGTTCTTC. This codes for CASIPGQAVISSYNEQFF.

CDR3 protein: CASTMTENTEAFF. CDR3 DNA sequence: TGTGCCAGCACCATGACAGAGAACACTGAAGCTTTCTTT. The V gene is TRBV2, the J gene TRBJ1-1, with D tentatively TRBD1 (5 bases). The CDR3 totals 13 residues. The V gene's germline CDR1 is SNHLY and CDR2 FYNNEI. The V end lost 7 bases, the J end lost 1 base, and 10 bases lay between the germline ends.

J is TRBJ1-5 and V is TRBV4-2, with D possibly being TRBD1 (6 bases). This CDR3 spans 16 amino acids. The germline CDR1 and CDR2 sequences are LGHNA and YNFKEQ. V lost 1 base to trimming and J lost 7 bases, with 17 bases between them. This CDR3 is CASSQGSWGAKQPQHF. In DNA form, the CDR3 reads TGTGCCAGCAGCCAAGGCTCGTGGGGGGCTAAACAGCCCCAGCATTTT.

Comments on this clone: It is likely a read error: a sequence one base away is far more abundant. The same CDR3 is also encoded by other DNA sequences in this sample. The rearrangement joins TRBV11-3 to TRBJ2-3; unclear D gene. The germline V and J ends were trimmed by 0 bases and 1 base, with 2 bases remaining between them. The germline V gene has CDR1 SGHNT and CDR2 YENEEA. CDR3 length equals 13 residues. DNA of the CDR3: TGTGCCAGCAGCTTAGAGGGCACAGATACGCAGTATTTT. Amino acids: CASSLEGTDTQYF.

J is TRBJ2-5 and V is TRBV14; D might be TRBD2 (6 bases). Germline CDR1 SGHDN, CDR2 FVKESK. With 4 bases removed from V and 5 bases from J, the gap between germline ends came to 11 bases. This CDR3 has 13 amino acids. CDR3 bases: TGTGCCAGCAGCCCCACTAGCACGGAGACCCAGTACTTC. This gives the protein CASSPTSTETQYF.

The chain recombines TRBV7-2 with TRBJ1-1; 7 bases fit TRBD1. The CDR3 has 16 amino acids. The germline V gene encodes CDR1 SGHTA and CDR2 FQGNSA. V dropped 4 bases and J dropped 5; count of bases not matched to a gene: 13. Written as DNA, the CDR3 is TGTGCCAGCAGCTCAGGTAGAGGGGGCGTGAGGACTGAAGCTTTCTTT. This codes for CASSSGRGGVRTEAFF.

The chain employs TRBV30 and TRBJ2-5; 10 positions agree with TRBD1. There are 15 residues in the CDR3. V gave up 1 base and J gave up 5 bases; unmatched junction bases: 7. CDR1 and CDR2 (germline): GTSNPN, SVGIG (reference sequence). The DNA for the CDR3 is TGTGCCTGGAGTGGGGGACAGGGGATGGGCGAGACCCAGTACTTC. It translates to CAWSGGQGMGETQYF.

This clone has a single count. V gene TRBV10-3 combines with J gene TRBJ1-3; no reliable D call. Trimming shortened V by 5 bases and J by 4 bases, and 9 bases separated the two germline ends. The CDR3 has 13 amino acids. The germline V gene encodes CDR1 ENHRY and CDR2 SYGVKD. CDR3 sequence reads: CAISSTVGNTIYF. The CDR3 nucleotides read TGTGCCATCAGTAGCACAGTCGGAAACACCATATATTTT.

This clone was picked up one time. The genes are TRBV5-1 and TRBJ2-5, with D possibly TRBD2 on 6 matching bases. The CDR3 has 13 residues. Germline CDR1 reads SGHRS; CDR2 reads YFSETQ. V gave up 6 bases and J gave up 2 bases, with 11 bases separating them. CDR3 in amino acids: CASTRRGQETQYF. Here the CDR3 DNA reads TGCGCCAGCACCAGACGGGGGCAAGAGACCCAGTACTTC.

The rearrangement joins TRBV18 to TRBJ1-5; 7 bases map to TRBD1. CDR1 and CDR2 from the germline V gene are KGHSH and LQKENI. J gave up 3 bases and V 6 bases, and 8 bases lay outside the gene matches. The CDR3 runs to 15 residues. The chain's CDR3 is CASSPGQLLNQPQHF. CDR3 nucleotide sequence: TGTGCCAGCTCGCCGGGACAGCTCCTCAATCAGCCCCAGCATTTT.

This clone was found a few times. CDR3 protein: CASSLDYRVVQAGQPQHF. The CDR3 DNA sequence: TGTGCCAGCAGCTTAGATTACAGGGTGGTACAGGCCGGTCAGCCCCAGCATTTT. V usage is TRBV7-8 and J usage is TRBJ1-5; a weak D match, TRBD1 (6 bases). This CDR3 comprises 18 residues. Looked up from germline, CDR1 is SGHVS and CDR2 is FQNEAQ. V lost 1 base and J lost 6, with 22 bases in between.

This clone was observed a handful of times. Additional DNA sequences in this sample encode the identical CDR3. The chain has TRBV5-1 and TRBJ2-3, with TRBD1 identical over 7 bases. The V gene end was trimmed by 4 bases and the J gene end by 3 bases; junction bases not matched to a gene: 2. Germline V gives CDR1 SGHRS, CDR2 YFSETQ. The CDR3 runs 13 residues. CDR3 DNA: TGCGCCAGCAGCCAACAGGGGACAGATACGCAGTATTTT. This sequence encodes CASSQQGTDTQYF.

The chain is built from TRBV7-8 and TRBJ2-7, with D tentatively TRBD2 (7 bases). The germline V gene has CDR1 SGHVS and CDR2 FQNEAQ. The CDR3 sequence is 15 residues long. Trimming shortened V by 7 bases and J by 2 bases, and 18 bases separated the two germline ends. In nucleotides, the CDR3 is TGTGCCAGCAATGACTGGGAGGGGGATCCCTACGAGCAGTACTTC. As protein: CASNDWEGDPYEQYF. The full variable domain, completed using reference TRBV7-8 and TRBJ2-7, is GAGVSQSPRYKVAKRGQDVALRCDPISGHVSLFWYQQALGQGPEFLTYFQNEAQLDKSGLPSDRFFAERPEGSVSTLKIQRTQQEDSAVYLCASNDWEGDPYEQYFGPGTRLTVT.

The chain employs TRBV5-6 and TRBJ2-3; TRBD1 agrees at 7 bases. The germline CDR1 and CDR2 sequences are SGHDT and YYEEEE. The CDR3 covers 15 residues. J was trimmed by 2 bases and V by 4 bases; bases with no gene match: 7. DNA of the CDR3: TGTGCCAGCAGCCGGGACAGAATTACCACAGATACGCAGTATTTT. Translated, it gives CASSRDRITTDTQYF.

This sequence joins TRBV27 and TRBJ2-2; 10 bases line up with TRBD1. The CDR3 loop spans 21 amino acids. The V segment lost 2 bases and the J segment 2 bases; nucleotides outside the gene matches: 17. Germline assignment: CDR1 MNHEY and CDR2 SMNVEV (reference sequence). The CDR3 nucleotides are TGTGCCAGCAGTTTAATCCCCAAGGCGCCGAGGGACAGGGGTAACACCGGGGAGCTGTTTTTT. Amino acid sequence: CASSLIPKAPRDRGNTGELFF.

This clone was seen a handful of times. This rearrangement joins TRBV2 to TRBJ2-2; 7 positions agree with TRBD1. V shed 7 bases and J 5 bases; nucleotides not matched to a gene: 10. The CDR3 is 15 amino acids. CDR1 SNHLY and CDR2 FYNNEI come from the germline V gene. CDR3 bases: TGTGCCAGCATGATCGGACAGGCTGGGACCGGGGAGCTGTTTTTT. Amino acids: CASMIGQAGTGELFF.

The rearrangement joins TRBV19 to TRBJ1-2; TRBD1 matches at 8 bases. CDR1 and CDR2 from the germline V gene are LNHDA and SQIVND (reference sequence). The junction had 4 bases not matched to a gene; V was cut back by 4 bases and J by 6 bases. The CDR3 has 13 amino acids. The CDR3 nucleotides are TGTGCCAGTAGTACGGCAGGGGGCAATGGCTACACCTTC. Amino acids: CASSTAGGNGYTF.

In this sample, this clone turned up a few times. The chain recombines TRBV28 with TRBJ1-3; D remains ambiguous. The CDR3 totals 13 residues. Per the germline V gene, CDR1 is MDHEN and CDR2 is SYDVKM. Trimming removed 2 bases at V and 4 bases at J, with 6 bases between. DNA for the CDR3: TGTGCCAGCAGTTTACACGGAGGAAACACCATATATTTT. Amino acid sequence: CASSLHGGNTIYF. The full variable domain, rest sourced from reference TRBV28 and TRBJ1-3, is DVKVTQSSRYLVKRTGEKVFLECVQDMDHENMFWYRQDPGLGLRLIYFSYDVKMKEKGDIPEGYSVSREKKERFSLILESASTNQTSMYLCASSLHGGNTIYFGEGSWLTVV.

CDR3 protein: CASATGLGNTIYF. The CDR3, as DNA: TGTGCCAGCGCGACAGGGCTTGGAAACACCATATATTTT. The chain joins TRBV18 to TRBJ1-3, with 7 bases identical to TRBD1. Germline lookup yields CDR1 KGHSH and CDR2 LQKENI. This CDR3 comprises 13 residues. V dropped 8 bases and J dropped 3; count of bases not matched to a gene: 4.

This clone was detected only a few times. A single base separates this from a much larger clone, so it may be a read error. The same CDR3 arises from other DNA sequences in this sample as well. The chain combines TRBV6-4 with TRBJ1-1; no firm D call. Between the trimmed V and J ends, which lost 5 bases and 1 base, there was a span of 8 bases. The CDR3 runs 13 residues. The germline V gene has CDR1 MRHNA and CDR2 SNTAGT. The CDR3 DNA sequence: TGTGCCAGCAGTTTGACACGGAACACTGAAGCTTTCTTT. Residues: CASSLTRNTEAFF.

The gene calls are TRBV30 and TRBJ2-5; 8 nucleotides match TRBD2. Per germline, CDR1 GTSNPN and CDR2 SVGIG (reference sequence). The J segment lost 7 bases and the V segment lost 0 bases, leaving 7 bases of the junction unmatched. CDR3 length equals 14 residues. The CDR3 spells CAWSVVSGSRTQYF. CDR3 DNA sequence: TGTGCCTGGAGTGTAGTAAGCGGGAGTCGGACCCAGTACTTC.

The chain carries TRBV28 and TRBJ1-1; D gene uncertain. Germline assignment: CDR1 MDHEN and CDR2 SYDVKM. V lost 6 bases, J lost 11 bases, and 16 bases lay in between. The CDR3 has 12 amino acids. The CDR3, as DNA: TGTGCCAGCAGATCTGACGGCGCCGGGGCTTTCTTT. Its protein product is CASRSDGAGAFF.

With regard to this clone: A much larger clonotype is one base distant, so this may be a read error. Other DNA sequences of this sample code for an identical CDR3. The J gene is TRBJ1-1, the V gene TRBV28, with 8 bases identical to TRBD1. CDR3 size: 13 residues. Germline V gives CDR1 MDHEN, CDR2 SYDVKM. Trimming took 7 bases from V and 1 from J; bases not matched to a gene: 2. The CDR3 reads CASIGQGNTEAFF. The CDR3 nucleotides read TGTGCCAGCATAGGACAGGGGAACACTGAAGCTTTCTTT.

This clone was seen more than once but under ten times. The CDR3 is CATMTARDGYTF. The CDR3 coding sequence is TGTGCCACCATGACGGCACGAGATGGCTACACCTTC. The chain is built from TRBV28 and TRBJ1-2; D ambiguous. Germline values: CDR1 MDHEN, CDR2 SYDVKM. The V and J ends lost 10 bases and 6 bases respectively, with 15 bases between them. The CDR3 covers 12 residues.